One T cell receptor beta chain is described in this entry. This sample was included in a study of T cell repertoires in ileal Crohn's disease. Study details: Patients had a median approximately 8-year disease duration, and around 35% were active smokers.

Sequencing was performed with immunoSEQ multiplex PCR; in TCRdb, only in-frame clones are kept and a portion is missing. The sample carries about 5,000 clones, approximately 82% recorded once. Germline V gene data show CDR1 as SGHDT and CDR2 as YYEEEE. Germline trimming cut 2 bases from V and 7 bases from J; bases unmatched to any gene: 8. The CDR3 is made up of 15 amino acids. The sequencing input was ileal tissue. The chain joins TRBV5-6 to TRBJ1-4; 7 bases line up with TRBD1. The clonotype was recovered from an adult with Crohn's disease. Here the CDR3 reads CASSLTGDWGEKLFF. The CDR3 DNA follows: TGTGCCAGCAGCTTAACAGGGGATTGGGGTGAAAAACTGTTTTTT. Together with reference TRBV5-6 and TRBJ1-4, the CDR3 gives the full variable domain: DAGVTQSPTHLIKTRGQQVTLRCSPKSGHDTVSWYQQALGQGPQFIFQYYEEEERQRGNFPDRFSGHQFPNYSSELNVNALLLGDSALYLCASSLTGDWGEKLFFGSGTQLSVL.